This TCR beta chain is drawn from a study of T cell repertoires in cytomegalovirus infection. Study-level background: Public signatures in TCR beta pointed to CMV infection and matching HLA type.

Study-level findings and limits: Ex vivo responses were dominated by HLA-C-restricted CMV-specific TCR beta clonotypes.

MiXCR, run by TCRdb on the reads, gives a single entry per CDR3 protein. The table has about 52,000 distinct CDR3 sequences, roughly 21% seen once. A word on this clonotype: Its antigen is not identified.

The TCR was taken from a human donor in good health (CMV status not recorded). Some clones in this sample may be carry-over from other donors' samples. The input for sequencing was CD8+ T cells from cultured PBMCs, taken from culture after CMV antigen stimulation.

The DNA of the CDR3 is TGTGCCAGCAGCTTTCGACAGGTTGATGAAGCTTTCTTT. This encodes CASSFRQVDEAFF. The J gene is TRBJ1-1, the V gene TRBV5-5; D perhaps matches TRBD1 (6 bases). V was pared by 2 bases and J by 7 bases, with 12 bases between. This CDR3 has 13 residues. Germline V lookup: CDR1 SGHKS, CDR2 YYEKEE (reference sequence).